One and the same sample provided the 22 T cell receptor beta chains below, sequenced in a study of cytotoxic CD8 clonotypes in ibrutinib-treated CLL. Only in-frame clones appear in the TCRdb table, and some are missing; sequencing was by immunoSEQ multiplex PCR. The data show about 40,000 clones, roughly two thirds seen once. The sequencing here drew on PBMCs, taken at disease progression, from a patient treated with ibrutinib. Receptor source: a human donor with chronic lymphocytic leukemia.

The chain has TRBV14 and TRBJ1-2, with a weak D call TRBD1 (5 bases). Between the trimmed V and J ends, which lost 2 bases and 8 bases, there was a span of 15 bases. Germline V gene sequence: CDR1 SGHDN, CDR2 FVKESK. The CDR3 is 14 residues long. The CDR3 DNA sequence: TGTGCCAGCAGCCAATTCACGGGGCCTGGGGGCTACACCTTC. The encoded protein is CASSQFTGPGGYTF.

The CDR3 sequence: CASSRGPNEQYF. CDR3 DNA sequence: TGCGCCAGCAGCAGGGGTCCAAACGAGCAGTACTTC. This chain uses TRBV5-1 with TRBJ2-7; weak D call: TRBD1 (5 bases). The CDR3 runs 12 residues. Germline loops: CDR1 SGHRS, CDR2 YFSETQ. The V end lost 4 bases, the J end lost 5 bases, and 10 bases lay between the germline ends.

CDR3 protein: CASSFLAGGTDTQYF. As DNA, the CDR3 is TGTGCCAGCAGTTTCCTAGCGGGAGGCACAGATACGCAGTATTTT. The V call is TRBV27, the J call TRBJ2-3, with 10 bases matching TRBD2. V shed 3 bases and J 1 base; nucleotides not matched to a gene: 1. The CDR3 spans 15 residues. Germline CDR1 is MNHEY and CDR2 is SMNVEV (reference sequence).

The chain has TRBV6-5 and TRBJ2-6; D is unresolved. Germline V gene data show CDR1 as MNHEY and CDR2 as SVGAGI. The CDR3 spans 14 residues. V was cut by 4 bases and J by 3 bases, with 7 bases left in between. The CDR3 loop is CASSSSYGANVLTF. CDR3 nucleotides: TGTGCCAGCAGTTCCTCCTATGGGGCCAACGTCCTGACTTTC.

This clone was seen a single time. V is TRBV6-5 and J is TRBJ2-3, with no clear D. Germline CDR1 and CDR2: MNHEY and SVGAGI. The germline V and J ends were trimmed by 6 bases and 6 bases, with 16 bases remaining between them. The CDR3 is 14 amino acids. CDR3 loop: CASSQNSAMDTQYF. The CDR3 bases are TGTGCCAGCAGCCAGAACTCCGCGATGGATACGCAGTATTTT.

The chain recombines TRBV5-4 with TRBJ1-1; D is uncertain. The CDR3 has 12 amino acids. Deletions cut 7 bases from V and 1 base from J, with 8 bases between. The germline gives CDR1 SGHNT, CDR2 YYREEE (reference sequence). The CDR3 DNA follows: TGTGCCAGCCAAACGGGGAACACTGAAGCTTTCTTT. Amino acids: CASQTGNTEAFF. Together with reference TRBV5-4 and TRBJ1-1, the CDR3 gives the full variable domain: ETGVTQSPTHLIKTRGQQVTLRCSSQSGHNTVSWYQQALGQGPQFIFQYYREEENGRGNFPPRFSGLQFPNYSSELNVNALELDDSALYLCASQTGNTEAFFGQGTRLTVV.

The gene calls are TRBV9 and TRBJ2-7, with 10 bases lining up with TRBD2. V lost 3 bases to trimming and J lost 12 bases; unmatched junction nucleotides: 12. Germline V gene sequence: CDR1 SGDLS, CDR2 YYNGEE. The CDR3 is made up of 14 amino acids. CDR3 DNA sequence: TGTGCCAGCAGCGAGTGGGGTAGCGGGAGGCCTACGTACTTC. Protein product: CASSEWGSGRPTYF.

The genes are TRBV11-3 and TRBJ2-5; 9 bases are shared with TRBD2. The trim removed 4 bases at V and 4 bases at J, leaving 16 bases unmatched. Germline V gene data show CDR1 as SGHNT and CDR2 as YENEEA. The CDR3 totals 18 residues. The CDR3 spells CASSSPWGQREVRETQYF. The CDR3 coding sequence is TGTGCCAGCAGCTCTCCTTGGGGTCAGCGGGAGGTCCGAGAGACCCAGTACTTC.

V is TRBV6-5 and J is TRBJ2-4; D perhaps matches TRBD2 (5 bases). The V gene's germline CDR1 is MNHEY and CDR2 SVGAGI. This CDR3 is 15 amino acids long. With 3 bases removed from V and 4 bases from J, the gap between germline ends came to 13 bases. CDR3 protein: CASSYRGEPKNIQYF. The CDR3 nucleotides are TGTGCCAGCAGTTATCGGGGAGAGCCAAAAAACATTCAGTACTTC.

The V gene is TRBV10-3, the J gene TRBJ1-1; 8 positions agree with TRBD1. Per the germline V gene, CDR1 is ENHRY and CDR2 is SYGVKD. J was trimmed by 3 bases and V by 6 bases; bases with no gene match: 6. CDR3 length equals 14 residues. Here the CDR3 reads CAISSGTGDTEAFF. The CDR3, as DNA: TGTGCCATCAGCTCCGGGACAGGCGACACTGAAGCTTTCTTT.

Here the CDR3 DNA reads TGTGCCAGCAGTCGCCAACCGGCAGGGATGAACACTGAAGCTTTCTTT. Its translation: CASSRQPAGMNTEAFF. This sequence joins TRBV6-6 and TRBJ1-1, with TRBD1 as a possible D gene (5 bases). Germline CDR1 and CDR2: MNHNY and SVGAGI (reference sequence). This CDR3 comprises 16 residues. V was cut by 5 bases and J by 0 bases, with 16 bases left in between.

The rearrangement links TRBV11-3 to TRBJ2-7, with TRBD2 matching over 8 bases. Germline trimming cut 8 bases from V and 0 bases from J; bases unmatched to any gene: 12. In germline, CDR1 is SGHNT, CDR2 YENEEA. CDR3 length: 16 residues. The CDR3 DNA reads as TGTGCCAGCGCCGCACGTCTTAGCGGGAACTCCTACGAGCAGTACTTC. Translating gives CASAARLSGNSYEQYF.

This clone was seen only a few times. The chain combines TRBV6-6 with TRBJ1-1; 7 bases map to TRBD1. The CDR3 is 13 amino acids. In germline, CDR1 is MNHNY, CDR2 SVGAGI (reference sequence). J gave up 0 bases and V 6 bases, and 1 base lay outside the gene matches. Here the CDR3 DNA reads TGTGCCAGCAGGGACAGGCTGAACACTGAAGCTTTCTTT. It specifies CASRDRLNTEAFF.

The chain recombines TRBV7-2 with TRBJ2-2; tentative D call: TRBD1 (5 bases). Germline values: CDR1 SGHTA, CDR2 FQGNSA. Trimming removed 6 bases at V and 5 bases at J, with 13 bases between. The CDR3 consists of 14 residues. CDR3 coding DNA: TGTGCCAGCAGAAGCAGGGTGGGGACCGGGGAGCTGTTTTTT. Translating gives CASRSRVGTGELFF.

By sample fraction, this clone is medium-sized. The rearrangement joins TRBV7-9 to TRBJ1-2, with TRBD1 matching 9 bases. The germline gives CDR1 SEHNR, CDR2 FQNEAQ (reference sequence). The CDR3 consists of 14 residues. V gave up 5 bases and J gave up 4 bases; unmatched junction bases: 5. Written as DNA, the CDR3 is TGTGCCAGCAGCCCCGGGACAGGGACCTATGGCTACACCTTC. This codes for CASSPGTGTYGYTF.

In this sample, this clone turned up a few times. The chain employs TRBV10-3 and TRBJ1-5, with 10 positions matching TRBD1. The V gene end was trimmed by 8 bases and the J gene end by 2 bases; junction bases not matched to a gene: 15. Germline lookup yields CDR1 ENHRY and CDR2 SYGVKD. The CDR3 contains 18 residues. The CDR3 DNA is TGTGCCATCGGAAGACAGACAGGGGGCGAAATAGGCAATCAGCCCCAGCATTTT. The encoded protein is CAIGRQTGGEIGNQPQHF.

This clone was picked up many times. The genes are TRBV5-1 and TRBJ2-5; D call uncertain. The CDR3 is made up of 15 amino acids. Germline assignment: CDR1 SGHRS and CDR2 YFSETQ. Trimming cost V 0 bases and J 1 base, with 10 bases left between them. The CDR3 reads CASSLAYGPQETQYF. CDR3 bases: TGCGCCAGCAGCTTGGCGTACGGACCCCAAGAGACCCAGTACTTC.

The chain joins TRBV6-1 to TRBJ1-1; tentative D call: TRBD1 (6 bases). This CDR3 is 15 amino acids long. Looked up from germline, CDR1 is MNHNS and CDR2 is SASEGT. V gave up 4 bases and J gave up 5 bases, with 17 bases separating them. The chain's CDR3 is CASSVGPTGGTEAFF. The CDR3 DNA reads TGTGCCAGCAGTGTTGGTCCGACAGGAGGGACTGAAGCTTTCTTT.

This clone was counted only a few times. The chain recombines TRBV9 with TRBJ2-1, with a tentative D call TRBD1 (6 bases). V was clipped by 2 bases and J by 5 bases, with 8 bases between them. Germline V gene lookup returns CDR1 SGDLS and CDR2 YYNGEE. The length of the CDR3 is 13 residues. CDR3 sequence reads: CASSVQGNNEQFF. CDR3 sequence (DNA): TGTGCCAGCAGCGTCCAGGGGAACAATGAGCAGTTCTTC.

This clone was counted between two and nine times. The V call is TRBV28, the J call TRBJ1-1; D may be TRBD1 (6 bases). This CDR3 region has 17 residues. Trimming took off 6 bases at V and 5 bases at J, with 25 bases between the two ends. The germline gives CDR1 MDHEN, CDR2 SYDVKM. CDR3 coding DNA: TGTGCCAGCAGGCCCGATTCCAGACAGGCCAGAAGGACTGAAGCTTTCTTT. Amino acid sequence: CASRPDSRQARRTEAFF. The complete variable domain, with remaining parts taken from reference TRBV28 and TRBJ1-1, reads DVKVTQSSRYLVKRTGEKVFLECVQDMDHENMFWYRQDPGLGLRLIYFSYDVKMKEKGDIPEGYSVSREKKERFSLILESASTNQTSMYLCASRPDSRQARRTEAFFGQGTRLTVV.

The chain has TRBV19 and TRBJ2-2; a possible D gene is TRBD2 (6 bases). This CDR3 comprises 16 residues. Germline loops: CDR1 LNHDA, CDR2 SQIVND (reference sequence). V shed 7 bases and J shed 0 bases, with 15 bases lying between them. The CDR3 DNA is TGTGCCAGTACCAAACGGGGGAACCCGAACACCGGGGAGCTGTTTTTT. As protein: CASTKRGNPNTGELFF.

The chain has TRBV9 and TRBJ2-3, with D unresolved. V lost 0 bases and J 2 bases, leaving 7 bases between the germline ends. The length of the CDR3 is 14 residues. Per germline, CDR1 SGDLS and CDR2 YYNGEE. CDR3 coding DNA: TGTGCCAGCAGCGTAGTTGGCTACACAGATACGCAGTATTTT. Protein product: CASSVVGYTDTQYF.